Described below is a single T cell receptor (beta chain) sequence and its context. Its specificity is not known. Germline values: CDR1 MNHEY, CDR2 SVGAGI. Unmatched junction bases numbered 12, after V lost 4 bases and J lost 7 bases. The CDR3 runs to 15 residues. This record belongs to a study of cytomegalovirus exposure and HLA in healthy donors. Study findings and constraints: Reports described diagnosis of cytomegalovirus status by the classifier as highly specific and sensitive. Follow-up analysis seemed to connect common viral pathogens with several of the most significant clusters identified. Reported findings show TCR beta sequences accurately forecast HLA-A and HLA-B alleles in most subjects. Another analysis was done later, and it associated 16,951 TCR beta sequences with HLA alleles at 0.05 false discovery rate.

The PCR ran on 60 Vbeta and 13 Jbeta primers. TCRdb's copy holds only in-frame clones and misses some; the assay was immunoSEQ multiplex PCR. The data contain more than 95,000 clones, 65% to 80% of them singletons. This chain joins TRBV6-5 and TRBJ2-7; 8 bases are a match to TRBD1. Sequences were obtained from PBMCs. The receptor comes from a man aged 25-40 years in good health and CMV-seronegative. The CDR3 loop is CASSWGTGAPREQYF. DNA for the CDR3: TGTGCCAGCAGTTGGGGGACAGGAGCCCCTCGGGAGCAGTACTTC.